This T cell receptor beta chain was sequenced in a study of shared T cell receptors in the human thymus. The assay was immunoSEQ multiplex PCR, and TCRdb's table has in-frame clones only and misses some. The table has some 640,000 clones, around 87% seen once; the top ten hold roughly 0.0086%. CDR3 length equals 14 residues. CDR1 and CDR2 (germline): LNHDA, SQIVND (reference sequence). V gave up 9 bases and J gave up 9 bases; unmatched junction bases: 5. In addition, the sample was reused for a study of human thymus T cells. That source adds: Resections from corrective heart surgery supplied the thymus tissue. Thymic repertoires from unrelated individuals overlapped highly, related research reported.

The chain links TRBV19 to TRBJ2-1; 16 bases agree with TRBD2. The source of this sequence is a boy younger than two with a congenital heart defect. The sequenced sample consisted of thymocytes. This chain's CDR3 is CASGTSGRDGEQFF. In nucleotides, the CDR3 is TGTGCCAGCGGGACTAGCGGGAGGGATGGTGAGCAGTTCTTC.